Sequencing of this T cell receptor (beta chain) was carried out in a study of T cells in localized non-small cell lung cancer (dated by TCRdb to the early 2020s). Context from the whole study: T cell repertoires of 200 to 250 early-stage NSCLC patients were analyzed, with tumors being compared against uninvolved tumor-adjacent lungs. The cohort comprised some 220 treatment-naïve NSCLC patients with resected, localized lung tumors. The mean age of the NSCLC patients was under 70 years, with about 120 men and 85 to 110 women. Overall study results and their limits: Because of the exploratory design, TCR variables were selected using unadjusted p-values without false-discovery rate correction. Higher T cell density in blood was associated with longer overall survival, whereas higher clonality in adjacent lung was associated with shorter survival. Of the top 100 tumor clones, a median of roughly 56 were detected in paired uninvolved adjacent lung; approximately 30 were also among that lung's top 100. Uninvolved tumor-adjacent lung showed the highest T cell clonality, higher than tumor, which suggests more focused antigenic responses in the uninvolved tumor-adjacent lung. Because multi-region tumor sequencing was not done, intratumor heterogeneity could not be ruled out.

V is cut by 1 base and J by 0 bases, and the space between the germline ends is 4 bases. As encoded in the germline V gene, CDR1 is SGDLS while CDR2 is YYNGEE. Including cysteine and phenylalanine, the CDR3 has 14 amino acids. This entry keeps only the CDR3 DNA: 42 bases, framed from base 1. The immunoSEQ Assay was used to sequence TCR beta CDR3 regions from DNA. Regarding the original processing steps: To compute T cell density, TCR beta template counts were normalized to usable DNA, which was estimated by amplifying housekeeping genes. The preseqR package was used to estimate richness by extrapolating to 400,000 templates for PBMC samples and to 120,000 templates for tissue samples. Clonality was calculated as one minus Pielou's evenness. To identify tissue-enriched TCRs, differential abundance testing was run on productive amino-acid clonotypes with a minimum total count of 5 and an alpha of 0.1. The Jaccard Index and the Morisita Overlap Index were used to measure how much the repertoires overlapped between compartments. TCR beta CDR3s were clustered by GLIPH together with public tetramer-defined viral CDR3s, and at least three viral sequences plus V-gene enrichment were required for viral motifs. In its TCRdb copy, this immuneACCESS table keeps in-frame sequences only and misses some clones. Where compared with another copy, unresolved V genes explain less than half of these, and the others have no known cause. The V and J calls and clone size come from that table; D and trimming were worked out from the DNA. The sample table holds over 5,000 clones, of which roughly half were seen once. The ten most abundant clones make up roughly 3.8% of the sample.

This clone is categorized as medium-sized (0.01 to 0.1%). This receptor's antigen is unknown. No base quality values were provided; no much bigger clone lies one nucleotide off. Material: lymph node tissue, obtained before any cancer treatment. This receptor was taken from a male donor older than 55 with stage I squamous cell lung carcinoma. This chain joins TRBV9 to TRBJ2-2, with the D gene not clear enough to name. Here the CDR3 is given as CASSVRSNTGELFF. At the DNA level, the sequence is TGTGCCAGCAGCGTAAGATCGAACACCGGGGAGCTGTTTTTT.